These T cell receptor beta chains were read from a single sample in a study of T cells in Graves' hyperthyroidism and ophthalmopathy. TCRdb re-derived calls from the multiplex PCR reads in MiXCR, one entry per CDR3 protein. The profile shows roughly 700,000 distinct CDR3 sequences, around 40% of them singletons. The sample comprised blood. Receptor source: a woman aged 40-49 years with Graves' hyperthyroidism. Each CDR3 is given with its conserved first and last residue. The order of the fields is clone size, V gene, CDR3 length, D gene, J gene, CDR3 protein, CDR3 DNA. The D gene is left open where the match is weak. Some rows have no size entry. The others give once, few or many, or a class for an expanded clone.

>-|TRBV6-2/TRBV6-3|13|TRBD2|TRBJ2-7
CAGARTSGYEQYF
TGTGCCGGGGCCCGAACTAGCGGCTACGAGCAGTACTTC
>-|TRBV2|15|-|TRBJ1-2
CASSLFGAANYGYTF
TGTGCCAGCAGTTTATTTGGGGCAGCTAACTATGGCTACACCTTC
>-|TRBV20-1|12|-|TRBJ2-7
CSASASIYEQYF
TGCAGTGCTAGTGCTAGTATCTACGAGCAGTACTTC
>-|TRBV7-9|14|-|TRBJ1-1
CASSLHGQNTEAFF
TGTGCCAGCAGCTTACACGGACAGAACACTGAAGCTTTCTTT
>many|TRBV7-9|15|-|TRBJ1-1
CASSPRAALNTEAFF
TGTGCCAGCAGCCCCCGGGCAGCCTTGAACACTGAAGCTTTCTTT
>-|TRBV12-3/TRBV12-4|13|TRBD2|TRBJ2-7
CASRTSGHYEQYF
TGTGCCAGCAGAACTAGCGGGCACTACGAGCAGTACTTC
>few|TRBV28|14|TRBD1|TRBJ2-7
CASSSRDSEYEQYF
TGTGCCAGCAGCTCACGGGACAGTGAATACGAGCAGTACTTC
>few|TRBV6-5|15|-|TRBJ1-5
CASKRMDSSNQPQHF
TGTGCCAGCAAAAGAATGGACAGTAGCAATCAGCCCCAGCATTTT
>-|TRBV10-1|14|TRBD2|TRBJ2-7
CASSEAGGLGKQYF
TGCGCCAGCAGTGAGGCGGGGGGGCTGGGGAAGCAGTACTTC
>-|TRBV12-3/TRBV12-4|14|-|TRBJ1-1
CASRPEGLNTEAFF
TGTGCCAGCAGGCCGGAGGGGTTGAACACTGAAGCTTTCTTT
>-|TRBV5-1|17|TRBD2|TRBJ2-2
CASSQGLAGENTGELFF
TGCGCCAGCAGCCAGGGACTAGCGGGAGAGAACACCGGGGAGCTGTTTTTT
>many|TRBV7-6|16|-|TRBJ1-2
CASSRLSGFDSYGYTF
TGTGCCAGCAGTCGGCTGTCAGGGTTCGACAGCTATGGCTACACCTTC
>few|TRBV4-1|16|-|TRBJ2-5
CASSQKTRTAQETQYF
TGCGCCAGCAGCCAGAAGACCCGGACAGCCCAAGAGACCCAGTACTTC
>few|TRBV2|14|-|TRBJ1-2
CASTSFVARYGYTF
TGTGCCAGCACCTCCTTTGTGGCACGCTATGGCTACACCTTC
>-|TRBV20-1|12|-|TRBJ2-7
CSAKGDPYEQYF
TGCAGTGCCAAAGGGGACCCCTACGAGCAGTACTTC
>many|TRBV20-1|16|-|TRBJ2-5
CSASGSLWGPQETQYF
TGCAGTGCTAGTGGTTCTCTATGGGGGCCCCAAGAGACCCAGTACTTC
>-|TRBV25-1|15|-|TRBJ1-1
CASSPQEGSSTEAFF
TGTGCCAGCTCACCACAGGAGGGGTCGAGCACTGAAGCTTTCTTT
>-|TRBV4-3|16|TRBD1|TRBJ1-1
CASSQNTDRGRNEAFF
TGCGCCAGCAGCCAAAATACCGACAGGGGTCGAAATGAAGCTTTCTTT
>few|TRBV7-2|13|-|TRBJ2-7
CASSIATLYEQYF
TGTGCCAGTAGTATAGCGACCCTCTACGAGCAGTACTTC
>many|TRBV13|15|-|TRBJ2-5
CASSLGRTERETQYF
TGTGCCAGCAGCTTGGGTAGGACTGAGAGAGAGACCCAGTACTTC
>-|TRBV20-1|13|-|TRBJ2-7
CSARGVRAYKQYF
TGCAGTGCCAGGGGCGTGAGGGCCTACAAGCAGTACTTC
>-|TRBV4-3|16|-|TRBJ2-7
CASSPSARGDLYEQYF
TGCGCCAGCAGCCCTAGCGCCAGAGGGGACCTCTACGAGCAGTACTTC
>many|TRBV5-6|12|-|TRBJ1-1
CASRRENTEAFF
TGTGCCAGTAGGAGGGAGAACACTGAAGCTTTCTTT
>-|TRBV2|16|-|TRBJ2-1
CASSESRGRSYNEQFF
TGTGCCAGCAGTGAAAGTCGGGGGAGGTCCTACAATGAGCAGTTCTTC
>-|TRBV4-1|16|-|TRBJ2-7
CASSQTFTQGRNEQYF
TGCGCCAGCAGCCAGACTTTTACACAGGGAAGGAACGAGCAGTACTTC
>-|TRBV9|17|TRBD1|TRBJ2-3
CASSHRKGALRTDTQYF
TGTGCCAGCAGCCACCGGAAGGGGGCGCTTAGGACAGATACGCAGTATTTT
>-|TRBV10-3|16|-|TRBJ2-6
CAILGDGGLFSNVLTF
TGTGCCATCCTGGGCGACGGTGGCCTATTTTCCAACGTCCTGACTTTC
>-|TRBV2|15|-|TRBJ1-6
CASRGTDSYNSPLHF
TGTGCCAGCAGGGGGACGGACTCCTATAATTCACCCCTCCACTTT
>-|TRBV7-9|16|TRBD1|TRBJ1-4
CASSRDRIATNEKLFF
TGTGCCAGCAGCCGGGACAGGATTGCAACTAATGAAAAACTGTTTTTT
>many|TRBV7-9|14|-|TRBJ1-1
CASSPHWGGTEAFF
TGTGCCAGCAGCCCCCATTGGGGGGGGACTGAAGCTTTCTTT
>-|TRBV12-3/TRBV12-4|13|-|TRBJ1-4
CASKGSLREKLFF
TGTGCCAGCAAGGGGAGTCTCCGTGAAAAACTGTTTTTT
>-|TRBV29-1|12|-|TRBJ2-7
CSVLDSTYEQYF
TGCAGCGTTTTGGACAGCACCTACGAGCAGTACTTC
>few|TRBV5-6|15|-|TRBJ1-2
CASSLSPPGPYGYTF
TGTGCCAGCAGCTTGAGTCCCCCTGGGCCCTATGGCTACACCTTC
>once|TRBV29-1|12|-|TRBJ1-1
CSGGTANTEAFF
TGCAGCGGTGGGACGGCGAACACTGAAGCTTTCTTT
>once|TRBV6-2/TRBV6-3|16|-|TRBJ1-5
CASSWTDHYSNQPQHF
TGTGCCAGCAGTTGGACAGACCATTATAGCAATCAGCCCCAGCATTTT
>-|TRBV4-3|16|-|TRBJ2-7
CASSQPHKDGIYEQYF
TGCGCCAGCAGCCAACCCCATAAGGACGGGATCTACGAGCAGTACTTC
>few|TRBV6-5|13|TRBD2|TRBJ2-5
CATLGLAQETQYF
TGTGCCACCCTTGGACTAGCGCAAGAGACCCAGTACTTC